These 2 T cell receptor beta chains originate from one sample sequenced in a study of T cell responses to AZD1222 COVID-19 vaccine. TCRdb keeps only in-frame clones here, not all; method: immunoSEQ multiplex PCR. Counted here are fewer than 120,000 clones, 88% occurring once; the ten biggest clones make up over 1.5%. The material was peripheral blood, obtained on day 0 of AZD1222 vaccination. The origin of the receptors is an adult in good health.

V gene TRBV29-1 combines with J gene TRBJ1-2; 8 positions agree with TRBD1. The V segment lost 7 bases and the J segment 0 bases; nucleotides outside the gene matches: 13. The germline V gene encodes CDR1 SQVTM and CDR2 ANQGSEA. CDR3 length: 16 amino acids. The CDR3 nucleotides read TGCAGCGACTCTGATAGGACAGGGAACCCTAACTATGGCTACACCTTC. This sequence encodes CSDSDRTGNPNYGYTF.

The V gene is TRBV3-1 (or the pseudogene TRBV3-2), the J gene TRBJ1-2; D gene ambiguous. The CDR3 is made up of 14 amino acids. Per germline, CDR1 LGHDT and CDR2 YNNKEL (reference sequence). V lost 1 base to trimming and J lost 11 bases, with 17 bases between them. CDR3: CASSQGGPRVWYTF. CDR3 nucleotide sequence: TGTGCCAGCAGCCAAGGAGGCCCAAGGGTGTGGTACACCTTC.